Detailed here is one TCR beta chain. Its antigen is currently unknown. The V and J ends lost 0 bases and 4 bases, in that order; junction bases with no gene match: 7. The germline V gene has CDR1 SGHVS and CDR2 FQNEAQ. The length of the CDR3 is 17 residues. This specimen comes from a study of shared clonotypes between healthy human individuals. Sequencing used immunoSEQ multiplex PCR; TCRdb keeps in-frame clones, though not all of them. The sample includes millions of clones, 85% to 95% of them seen just once. Study-wide findings and caveats: The study found about 5.1% of naive CD4 clonotypes shared across a few donors. Relative to memory subsets, naive subsets generally showed larger estimated richness. Sample collection involved blood only; tissue repertoires are likely different.

The sample was naive CD4+ T cells sorted from blood. Subset specified: CD45RA+ positively selected. The gene calls are TRBV7-8 and TRBJ1-5; 9 bases are shared with TRBD1. The TCR comes from a man aged 18 to 30 in good health. CDR3 amino acids: CASSLARDRDLNQPQHF. The CDR3 bases are TGTGCCAGCAGCTTAGCCCGGGACAGGGACTTGAATCAGCCCCAGCATTTT.